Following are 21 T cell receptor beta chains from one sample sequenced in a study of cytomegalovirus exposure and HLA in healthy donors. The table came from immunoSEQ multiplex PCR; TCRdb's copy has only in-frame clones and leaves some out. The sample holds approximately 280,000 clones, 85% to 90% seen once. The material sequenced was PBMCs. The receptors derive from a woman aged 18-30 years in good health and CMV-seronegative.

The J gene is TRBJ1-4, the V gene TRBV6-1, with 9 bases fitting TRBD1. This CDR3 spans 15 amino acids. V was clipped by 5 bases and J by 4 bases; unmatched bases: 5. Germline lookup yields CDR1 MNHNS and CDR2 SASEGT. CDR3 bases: TGTGCCAGCAGTAGACAGGGGGTCAGTAATGAAAAACTGTTTTTT. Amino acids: CASSRQGVSNEKLFF.

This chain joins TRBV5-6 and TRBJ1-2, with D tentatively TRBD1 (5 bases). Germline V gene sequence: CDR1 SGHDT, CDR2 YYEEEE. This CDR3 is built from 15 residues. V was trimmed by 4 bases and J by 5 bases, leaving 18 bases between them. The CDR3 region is CASSPSAGPRYGYTF. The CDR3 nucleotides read TGTGCCAGCAGCCCGAGCGCGGGACCTCGTTATGGCTACACCTTC.

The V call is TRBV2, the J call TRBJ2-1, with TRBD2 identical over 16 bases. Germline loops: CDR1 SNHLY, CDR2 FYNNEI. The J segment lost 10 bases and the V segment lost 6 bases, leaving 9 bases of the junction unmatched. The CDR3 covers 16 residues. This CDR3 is CASSRGTSGRAREQFF. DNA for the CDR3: TGTGCCAGCAGCCGCGGGACTAGCGGGAGGGCCCGGGAGCAGTTCTTC. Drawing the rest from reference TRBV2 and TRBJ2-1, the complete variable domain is EPEVTQTPSHQVTQMGQEVILRCVPISNHLYFYWYRQILGQKVEFLVSFYNNEISEKSEIFDDQFSVERPDGSNFTLKIRSTKLEDSAMYFCASSRGTSGRAREQFFGPGTRLTVL.

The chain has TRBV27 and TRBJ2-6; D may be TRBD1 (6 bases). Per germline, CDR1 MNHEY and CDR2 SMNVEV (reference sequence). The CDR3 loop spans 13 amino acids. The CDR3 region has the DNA TGTGCTTCAAGGACAGCCGTGGCCAACGTCCTGACTTTC. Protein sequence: CASRTAVANVLTF.

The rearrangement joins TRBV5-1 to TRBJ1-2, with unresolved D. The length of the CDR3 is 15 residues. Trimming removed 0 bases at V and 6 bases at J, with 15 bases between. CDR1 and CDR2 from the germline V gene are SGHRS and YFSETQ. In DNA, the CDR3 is TGCGCCAGCAGCTTGGCCGGCGGAGGCCGGGATGGCTACACCTTC. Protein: CASSLAGGGRDGYTF.

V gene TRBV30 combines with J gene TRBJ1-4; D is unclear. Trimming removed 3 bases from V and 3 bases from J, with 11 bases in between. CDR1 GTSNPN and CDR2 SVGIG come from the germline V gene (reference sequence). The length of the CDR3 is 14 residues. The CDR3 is CAWRRGFPNEKLFF. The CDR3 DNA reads TGTGCCTGGAGGAGAGGTTTTCCTAATGAAAAACTGTTTTTT.

The CDR3 nucleotides are TGTGCCAGCAGCTTAACTCCCGGGAGCACAGATACGCAGTATTTT. It is translated as CASSLTPGSTDTQYF. The chain uses TRBV11-2 and TRBJ2-3; D not resolved. Germline V gives CDR1 SGHAT, CDR2 FQNNGV. The ends were cut back, 2 bases at V and 0 bases at J, with 9 bases in the middle. The CDR3 is 15 amino acids.

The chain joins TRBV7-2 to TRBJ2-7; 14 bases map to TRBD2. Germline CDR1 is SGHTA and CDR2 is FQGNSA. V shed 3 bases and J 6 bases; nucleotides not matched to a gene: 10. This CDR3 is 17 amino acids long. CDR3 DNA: TGTGCCAGCAGCTTGAACCCGGGACTAGCGGGAGATGTCGAGCAGTACTTC. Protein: CASSLNPGLAGDVEQYF. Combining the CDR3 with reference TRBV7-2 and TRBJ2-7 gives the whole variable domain GAGVSQSPSNKVTEKGKDVELRCDPISGHTALYWYRQSLGQGLEFLIYFQGNSAPDKSGLPSDRFSAERTGGSVSTLTIQRTQQEDSAVYLCASSLNPGLAGDVEQYFGPGTRLTVT.

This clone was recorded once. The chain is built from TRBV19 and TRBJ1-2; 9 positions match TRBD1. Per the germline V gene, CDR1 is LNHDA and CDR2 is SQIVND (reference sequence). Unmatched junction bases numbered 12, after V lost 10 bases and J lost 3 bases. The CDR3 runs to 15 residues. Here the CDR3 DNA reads TGTGCCACCCAATCAACAGGGGGCGCGGACTATGGCTACACCTTC. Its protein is CATQSTGGADYGYTF.

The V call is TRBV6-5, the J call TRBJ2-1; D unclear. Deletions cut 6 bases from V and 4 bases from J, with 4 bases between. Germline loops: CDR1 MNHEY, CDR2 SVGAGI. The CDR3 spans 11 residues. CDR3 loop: CASSRYNEQFF. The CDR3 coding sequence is TGTGCCAGCAGCCGGTACAATGAGCAGTTCTTC.

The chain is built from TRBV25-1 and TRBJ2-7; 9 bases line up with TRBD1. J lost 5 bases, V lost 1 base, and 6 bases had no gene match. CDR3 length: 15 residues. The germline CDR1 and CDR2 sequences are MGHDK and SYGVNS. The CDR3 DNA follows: TGTGCCAGCAGTGAATCAGGGACAGGGTTAAACGAGCAGTACTTC. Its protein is CASSESGTGLNEQYF.

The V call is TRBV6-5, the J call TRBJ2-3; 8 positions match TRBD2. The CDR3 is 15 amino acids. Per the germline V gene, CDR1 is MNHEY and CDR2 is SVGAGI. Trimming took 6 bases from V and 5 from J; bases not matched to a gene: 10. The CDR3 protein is CASRVQREFLDTQYF. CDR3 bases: TGTGCCAGCAGGGTCCAGCGGGAGTTTTTAGATACGCAGTATTTT.

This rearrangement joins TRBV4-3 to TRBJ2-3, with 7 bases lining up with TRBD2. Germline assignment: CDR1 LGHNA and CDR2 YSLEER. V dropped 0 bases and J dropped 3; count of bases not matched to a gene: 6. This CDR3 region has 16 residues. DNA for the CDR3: TGCGCCAGCAGCCAAGAAGTCGGGAGGAGAACAGATACGCAGTATTTT. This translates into CASSQEVGRRTDTQYF.

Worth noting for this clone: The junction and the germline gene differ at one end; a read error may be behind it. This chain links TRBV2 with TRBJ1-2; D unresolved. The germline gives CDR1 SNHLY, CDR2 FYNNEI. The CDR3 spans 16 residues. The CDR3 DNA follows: TGTGCCAGCAGTGAAGCGCTTCGTCGTGCTCCCTTGGGTCGGGCCTTC. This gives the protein CASSEALRRAPLGRAF.

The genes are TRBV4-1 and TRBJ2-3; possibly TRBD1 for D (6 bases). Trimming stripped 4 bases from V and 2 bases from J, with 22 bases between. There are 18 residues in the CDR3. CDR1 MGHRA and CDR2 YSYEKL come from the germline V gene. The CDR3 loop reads CASSLGPDRVNPTDTQYF. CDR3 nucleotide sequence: TGCGCCAGCAGCCTCGGACCGGACAGAGTTAACCCCACAGATACGCAGTATTTT.

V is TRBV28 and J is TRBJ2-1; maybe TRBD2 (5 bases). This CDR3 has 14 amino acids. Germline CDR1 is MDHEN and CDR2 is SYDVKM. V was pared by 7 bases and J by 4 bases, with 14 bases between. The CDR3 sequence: CASISVSEYNEQFF. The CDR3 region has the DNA TGTGCCAGCATTTCCGTTAGCGAATACAATGAGCAGTTCTTC.

The chain's CDR3 is CASTRSSSYNEQFF. CDR3 DNA: TGCGCCAGCACGAGGAGCAGCTCCTACAATGAGCAGTTCTTC. The chain recombines TRBV5-1 with TRBJ2-1; D gene unclear. Germline V gene sequence: CDR1 SGHRS, CDR2 YFSETQ. V was shortened by 6 bases and J by 0 bases, with 10 bases between the two germline ends. The length of the CDR3 is 14 residues.

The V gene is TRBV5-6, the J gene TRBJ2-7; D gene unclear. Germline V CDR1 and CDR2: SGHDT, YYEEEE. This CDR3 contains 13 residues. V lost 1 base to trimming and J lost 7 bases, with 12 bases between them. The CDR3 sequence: CASSLNARGEQYF. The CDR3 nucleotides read TGTGCCAGCAGCTTGAACGCGAGAGGAGAGCAGTACTTC.

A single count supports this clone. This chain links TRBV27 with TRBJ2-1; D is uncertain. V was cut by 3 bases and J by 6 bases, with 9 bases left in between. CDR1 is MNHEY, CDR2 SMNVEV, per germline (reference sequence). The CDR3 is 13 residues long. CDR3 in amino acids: CASSFSSLNEQFF. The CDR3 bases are TGTGCCAGCAGTTTTAGTAGTCTCAATGAGCAGTTCTTC.

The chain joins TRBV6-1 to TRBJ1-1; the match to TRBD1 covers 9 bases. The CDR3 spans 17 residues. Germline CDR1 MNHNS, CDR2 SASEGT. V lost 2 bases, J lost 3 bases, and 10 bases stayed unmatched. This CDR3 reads CASSESRQGVVDTEAFF. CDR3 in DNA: TGTGCCAGCAGTGAATCCCGACAGGGGGTAGTCGACACTGAAGCTTTCTTT.

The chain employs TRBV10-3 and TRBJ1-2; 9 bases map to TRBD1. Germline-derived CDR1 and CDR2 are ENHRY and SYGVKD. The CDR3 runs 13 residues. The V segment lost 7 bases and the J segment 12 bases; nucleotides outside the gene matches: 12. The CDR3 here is CAINPGQGFKHTF. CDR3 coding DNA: TGTGCCATCAATCCGGGACAGGGCTTTAAACACACCTTC.